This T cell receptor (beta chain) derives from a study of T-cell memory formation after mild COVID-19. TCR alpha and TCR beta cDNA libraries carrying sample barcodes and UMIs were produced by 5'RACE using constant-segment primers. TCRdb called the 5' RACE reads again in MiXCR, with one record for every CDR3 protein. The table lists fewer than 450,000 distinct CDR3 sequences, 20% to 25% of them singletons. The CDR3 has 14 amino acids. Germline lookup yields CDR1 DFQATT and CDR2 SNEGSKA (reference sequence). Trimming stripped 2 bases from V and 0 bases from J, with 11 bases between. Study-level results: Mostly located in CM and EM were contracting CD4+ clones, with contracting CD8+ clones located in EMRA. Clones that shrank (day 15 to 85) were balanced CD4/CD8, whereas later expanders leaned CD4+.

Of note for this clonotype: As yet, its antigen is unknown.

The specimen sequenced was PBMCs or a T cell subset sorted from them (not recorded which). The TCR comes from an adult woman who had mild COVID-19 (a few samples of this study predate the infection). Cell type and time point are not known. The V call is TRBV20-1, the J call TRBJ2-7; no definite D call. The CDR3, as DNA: TGCAGTGCTAGAAGGACCCCCAGCTCCTACGAGCAGTACTTC. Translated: CSARRTPSSYEQYF.